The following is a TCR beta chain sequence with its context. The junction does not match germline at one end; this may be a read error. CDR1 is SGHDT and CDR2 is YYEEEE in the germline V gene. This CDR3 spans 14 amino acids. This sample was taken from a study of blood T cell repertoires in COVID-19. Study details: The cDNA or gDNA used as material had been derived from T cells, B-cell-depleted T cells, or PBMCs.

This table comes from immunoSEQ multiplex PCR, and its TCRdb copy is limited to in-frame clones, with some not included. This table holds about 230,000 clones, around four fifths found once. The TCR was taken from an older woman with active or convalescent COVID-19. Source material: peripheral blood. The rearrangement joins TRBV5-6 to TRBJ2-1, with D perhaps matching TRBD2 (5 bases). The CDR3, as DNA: TGTGCCAACAGCTTACCTCTTTCGGGGAATGAGCAGTTCTTC. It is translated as CANSLPLSGNEQFF.